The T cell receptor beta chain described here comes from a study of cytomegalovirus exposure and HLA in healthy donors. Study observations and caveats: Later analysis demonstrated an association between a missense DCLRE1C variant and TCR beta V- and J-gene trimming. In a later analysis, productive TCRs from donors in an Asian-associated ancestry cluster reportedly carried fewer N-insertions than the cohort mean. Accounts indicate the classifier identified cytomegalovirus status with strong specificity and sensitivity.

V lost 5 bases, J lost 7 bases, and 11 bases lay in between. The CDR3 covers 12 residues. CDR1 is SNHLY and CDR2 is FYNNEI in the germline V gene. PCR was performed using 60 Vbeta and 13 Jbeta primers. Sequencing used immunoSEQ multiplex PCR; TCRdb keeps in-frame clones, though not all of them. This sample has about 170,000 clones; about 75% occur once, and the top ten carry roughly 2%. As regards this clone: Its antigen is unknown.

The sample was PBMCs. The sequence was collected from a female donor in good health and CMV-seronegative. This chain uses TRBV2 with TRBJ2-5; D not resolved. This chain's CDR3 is CASSTSGATQYF. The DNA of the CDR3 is TGTGCCAGCAGTACCTCTGGAGCGACCCAGTACTTC.